The 27 T cell receptor beta chains presented below share a single source sample, sequenced in a study of blood T cell repertoires in COVID-19. Method: immunoSEQ multiplex PCR; TCRdb's copy keeps in-frame clones and lacks some. In the table there are 250,000 to 300,000 clones, under 90% of which are singletons. The sample was peripheral blood. The receptors here all came from a man aged 55 to 69 with acute or convalescent COVID-19.

V gene TRBV9 combines with J gene TRBJ2-5; D is unresolved. This CDR3 has 15 amino acids. In germline, CDR1 is SGDLS, CDR2 YYNGEE. Trimming left V 0 bases short and J 1 base short, with 10 bases between. DNA of the CDR3: TGTGCCAGCAGCGTAGGCATGGCCCTCCAAGAGACCCAGTACTTC. Translating it yields CASSVGMALQETQYF.

This chain joins TRBV9 and TRBJ2-1; perhaps TRBD1 as D (7 bases). This CDR3 has 13 residues. Trimming pared 3 bases from V and 8 bases from J, leaving 12 bases between. Germline lookup yields CDR1 SGDLS and CDR2 YYNGEE. The chain's CDR3 is CASSAGGFDEQFF. As DNA, the CDR3 is TGTGCCAGCAGCGCAGGGGGGTTTGATGAGCAGTTCTTC.

This sequence joins TRBV6-1 and TRBJ1-4, with 12 nucleotides matching TRBD1. With 1 base clipped from V and 8 bases from J, the junction kept 5 bases outside the gene matches. The CDR3 totals 16 residues. CDR1 and CDR2 (germline): MNHNS, SASEGT. This CDR3 reads CASSEVGTGGREKLFF. The CDR3 DNA reads as TGTGCCAGCAGTGAAGTCGGGACAGGGGGCAGGGAAAAACTGTTTTTT.

In DNA form, the CDR3 reads TGTGCCAGCAGCCAAGATCTAGCGGGAGGAAATGAGCAGTTCTTC. This translates into CASSQDLAGGNEQFF. J is TRBJ2-1 and V is TRBV4-2, with 11 bases lining up with TRBD2. Germline assignment: CDR1 LGHNA and CDR2 YNFKEQ. The CDR3 runs 15 residues. Germline trimming cut 0 bases from V and 7 bases from J; bases unmatched to any gene: 2.

This chain joins TRBV5-1 and TRBJ2-3; TRBD1 agrees at 10 bases. The germline V gene has CDR1 SGHRS and CDR2 YFSETQ. The CDR3 totals 16 residues. J lost 10 bases, V lost 2 bases, and 13 bases had no gene match. The CDR3 region has the DNA TGCGCCAGCAGCTTTCCGGGACAGGGGTCCCGGTCGGCGCAGTATTTT. Residues: CASSFPGQGSRSAQYF.

This chain uses TRBV27 with TRBJ1-2, with TRBD1 matching 10 bases. CDR3 length equals 14 residues. Germline CDR1 is MNHEY and CDR2 is SMNVEV (reference sequence). Germline trimming cut 3 bases from V and 8 bases from J; bases unmatched to any gene: 6. CDR3 nucleotides: TGTGCCAGCAGTTTCCTGACAGGGGGCAGAGGCTACACCTTC. Protein product: CASSFLTGGRGYTF.

This chain links TRBV7-2 with TRBJ1-2; D is perhaps TRBD1 (6 bases). The CDR3 is 15 residues long. Germline CDR1 SGHTA, CDR2 FQGNSA. Trimming left V 5 bases short and J 0 bases short, with 13 bases between. The CDR3 nucleotides are TGTGCCAGCAGCCCGGACAGCTCTACTAACTATGGCTACACCTTC. This codes for CASSPDSSTNYGYTF.

The J gene is TRBJ2-4, the V gene TRBV5-8; TRBD2 aligns across 12 bases. Losses at the gene ends were 0 bases for V and 6 bases for J; bases not matched to a gene: 7. This CDR3 region has 17 residues. Germline CDR1 reads SGHTS; CDR2 reads YDEGEE. CDR3: CASSLAKTSGGGNIQYF. CDR3 nucleotides: TGTGCCAGCAGCTTGGCCAAGACTAGCGGGGGAGGAAACATTCAGTACTTC.

The rearrangement uses TRBV9 and TRBJ2-7; 11 bases are shared with TRBD2. CDR1 is SGDLS and CDR2 is YYNGEE in the germline V gene. The CDR3 length is 15 residues. Losses at the gene ends were 0 bases for V and 4 bases for J; bases not matched to a gene: 3. CDR3 residues: CASSVGPSGGYEQYF. The CDR3 bases are TGTGCCAGCAGCGTAGGCCCTAGCGGGGGGTACGAGCAGTACTTC.

This clone appeared a single time. The chain has TRBV11-3 and TRBJ2-5; TRBD1 aligns across 10 bases. This CDR3 comprises 15 residues. Losses at the gene ends were 1 base for V and 3 bases for J; bases not matched to a gene: 2. The germline CDR1 and CDR2 sequences are SGHNT and YENEEA. The CDR3 region has the DNA TGTGCCAGCAGCTTAGGGACAGGGGGAGAAGAGACCCAGTACTTC. Translation gives CASSLGTGGEETQYF.

As regards this clone: Other DNA sequences in this specimen translate into the identical CDR3. The genes are TRBV20-1 and TRBJ2-1, with TRBD2 identical over 10 bases. CDR3 length: 13 amino acids. CDR1 is DFQATT and CDR2 is SNEGSKA in the germline V gene (reference sequence). Losses at the gene ends were 3 bases for V and 4 bases for J; bases not matched to a gene: 0. The DNA for the CDR3 is TGCAGTGCTAGTAGCGGGGGGTACAATGAGCAGTTCTTC. Translating gives CSASSGGYNEQFF.

The J gene is TRBJ2-2, the V gene TRBV19; unclear D gene. Trimming took 5 bases from V and 1 from J, leaving 11 bases between them. The CDR3 runs to 15 residues. Germline V gene lookup returns CDR1 LNHDA and CDR2 SQIVND (reference sequence). The CDR3 reads CASSLGLENTGELFF. The CDR3 DNA follows: TGTGCCAGTAGTTTGGGCCTGGAGAACACCGGGGAGCTGTTTTTT. The full variable domain, in which reference TRBV19 and TRBJ2-2 provide the parts outside the CDR3, is DGGITQSPKYLFRKEGQNVTLSCEQNLNHDAMYWYRQDPGQGLRLIYYSQIVNDFQKGDIAEGYSVSREKKESFPLTVTSAQKNPTAFYLCASSLGLENTGELFFGEGSRLTVL.

This chain links TRBV11-2 with TRBJ1-1; a possible D gene is TRBD1 (6 bases). The CDR3 consists of 15 residues. Germline V CDR1 and CDR2: SGHAT, FQNNGV. Deletions cut 5 bases from V and 0 bases from J, with 13 bases between. In DNA, the CDR3 is TGTGCCAGCAGCCTCCCGACAGGAATGAACACTGAAGCTTTCTTT. Translation gives CASSLPTGMNTEAFF.

This clone has just a few counts. The rearrangement joins TRBV28 to TRBJ1-1; D uncertain. The germline V gene encodes CDR1 MDHEN and CDR2 SYDVKM. V lost 7 bases to trimming and J lost 2 bases, with 11 bases between them. The CDR3 totals 13 residues. The CDR3 loop reads CASIGWANTEAFF. The DNA for the CDR3 is TGTGCCAGCATTGGGTGGGCCAACACTGAAGCTTTCTTT. The variable domain in full, completed from reference TRBV28 and TRBJ1-1, reads DVKVTQSSRYLVKRTGEKVFLECVQDMDHENMFWYRQDPGLGLRLIYFSYDVKMKEKGDIPEGYSVSREKKERFSLILESASTNQTSMYLCASIGWANTEAFFGQGTRLTVV.

The rearrangement uses TRBV5-6 and TRBJ1-6; possibly TRBD1 for D (6 bases). Germline V lookup: CDR1 SGHDT, CDR2 YYEEEE. Trimming took off 2 bases at V and 10 bases at J, with 13 bases between the two ends. The CDR3 runs 14 residues. CDR3 nucleotides: TGTGCCAGCAGCTTACAGGGTTTATACTCACCCCTCCACTTT. Protein product: CASSLQGLYSPLHF. The full variable domain, completed using reference TRBV5-6 and TRBJ1-6, is DAGVTQSPTHLIKTRGQQVTLRCSPKSGHDTVSWYQQALGQGPQFIFQYYEEEERQRGNFPDRFSGHQFPNYSSELNVNALLLGDSALYLCASSLQGLYSPLHFGNGTRLTVT.

This sequence joins TRBV3-1 (or the pseudogene TRBV3-2) and TRBJ2-4; no definite D call. CDR1 is LGHDT and CDR2 is YNNKEL in the germline V gene (reference sequence). The ends were cut back, 4 bases at V and 4 bases at J, with 14 bases in the middle. CDR3 length: 15 residues. CDR3 amino acids: CASSLHATGKNIQYF. The DNA of the CDR3 is TGTGCCAGCAGCCTACATGCAACCGGGAAAAACATTCAGTACTTC.

The J gene is TRBJ2-7, the V gene TRBV24-1, with TRBD2 matching 14 bases. Trimming cost V 0 bases and J 3 bases; bases outside gene matches: 3. Per the germline V gene, CDR1 is KGHDR and CDR2 is SFDVKD. This CDR3 spans 17 amino acids. The CDR3 region is CATSDLGTSGGYYEQYF. The CDR3, as DNA: TGTGCCACCAGTGATTTGGGGACTAGCGGGGGTTACTACGAGCAGTACTTC.

There are a few counts of this clone. The chain combines TRBV4-3 with TRBJ2-6; 8 bases fit TRBD2. The CDR3 sequence is 17 residues long. CDR1 and CDR2 (germline): LGHNA, YSLEER. V trimming: 5 bases; J trimming: 0 bases; junction bases outside the gene matches: 6. CDR3 in amino acids: CASSGRGVHSGANVLTF. CDR3 bases: TGCGCCAGCAGCGGGCGGGGGGTACACTCTGGGGCCAACGTCCTGACTTTC.

This chain links TRBV27 with TRBJ2-5, with a possible D match to TRBD2 (6 bases). Germline V gene lookup returns CDR1 MNHEY and CDR2 SMNVEV (reference sequence). V lost 4 bases to trimming and J lost 0 bases, with 12 bases between them. The CDR3 spans 15 residues. The CDR3 bases are TGTGCCAGCAGTTCCCTTCGGGGGTACCAAGAGACCCAGTACTTC. Translation gives CASSSLRGYQETQYF.

This sequence joins TRBV18 and TRBJ2-5, with TRBD1 identical over 8 bases. From germline, CDR1 is KGHSH and CDR2 LQKENI. The J segment lost 4 bases and the V segment lost 1 base, leaving 8 bases of the junction unmatched. This CDR3 contains 16 residues. The CDR3: CASSPLPDRVVETQYF. The CDR3 DNA follows: TGTGCCAGCTCACCACTTCCGGACAGGGTGGTAGAGACCCAGTACTTC.

The rearrangement uses TRBV28 and TRBJ2-7; 7 bases line up with TRBD2. The ends lost 2 bases at V and 4 bases at J; junction bases unmatched: 2. The germline V gene has CDR1 MDHEN and CDR2 SYDVKM. The CDR3 runs 13 residues. In DNA, the CDR3 is TGTGCCAGCAGTTTAGGACTAGATTACGAGCAGTACTTC. It specifies CASSLGLDYEQYF.

The gene calls are TRBV15 and TRBJ2-3; TRBD1 agrees at 7 bases. This CDR3 contains 15 residues. The ends lost 5 bases at V and 1 base at J; junction bases unmatched: 6. Germline loops: CDR1 LNHNV, CDR2 YYDKDF (reference sequence). The CDR3 region is CATSGGQVRTDTQYF. The CDR3, as DNA: TGTGCCACCAGCGGAGGACAGGTACGCACAGATACGCAGTATTTT.

CDR3 in amino acids: CASSIEERTAQHF. CDR3 DNA: TGTGCCAGCTCAATCGAGGAACGCACGGCCCAGCATTTT. The chain has TRBV18 and TRBJ1-5; no definite D call. V dropped 5 bases and J dropped 11 bases, with 16 bases sitting between them. This CDR3 has 13 residues. In germline, CDR1 is KGHSH, CDR2 LQKENI.

The chain employs TRBV5-4 and TRBJ1-1; the match to TRBD1 covers 8 bases. The CDR3 contains 15 residues. V lost 5 bases and J lost 2; bases outside the gene matches: 8. Germline V gene lookup returns CDR1 SGHNT and CDR2 YYREEE (reference sequence). The CDR3 protein is CASRPQGQANTEAFF. DNA for the CDR3: TGTGCCAGCAGGCCCCAGGGACAGGCTAACACTGAAGCTTTCTTT.

This chain connects TRBV7-3 to TRBJ2-1; D possibly corresponds to TRBD1 (6 bases). Trimming removed 5 bases at V and 4 bases at J, with 9 bases between. CDR1 SGHTA and CDR2 FQGTGA come from the germline V gene. The length of the CDR3 is 13 residues. The CDR3, as DNA: TGTGCCAGCAGCCCCGGACAGTACAATGAGCAGTTCTTC. It is translated as CASSPGQYNEQFF.

The chain recombines TRBV14 with TRBJ1-1; no reliable D call. The CDR3 length is 13 residues. Trimming took 0 bases from V and 1 from J, leaving 3 bases between them. CDR1 is SGHDN and CDR2 is FVKESK in the germline V gene. The CDR3 here is CASSQDRNTEAFF. The DNA for the CDR3 is TGTGCCAGCAGCCAAGACAGGAACACTGAAGCTTTCTTT.

J is TRBJ2-3 and V is TRBV11-2; possible D gene TRBD1, 5 bases. The CDR3 contains 13 residues. V was clipped by 1 base and J by 7 bases, with 9 bases between them. Germline CDR1 SGHAT, CDR2 FQNNGV. CDR3 sequence reads: CASSLARVHTQYF. The DNA for the CDR3 is TGTGCCAGCAGCTTAGCCAGGGTACATACGCAGTATTTT.